The 11 T cell receptor beta chains reported below all come from one sample, sequenced in a study of Ad26.COV2.S vaccination and SARS-CoV-2 variants. Sequencing used immunoSEQ multiplex PCR; TCRdb keeps in-frame clones, though not all of them. The table lists more than 300,000 clones, about 86% of them singletons. Treatment in this sample: roughly 18 received Ad26.COV2.S at low or high dose, single or two shots; 5 received placebo; per-sample allocation not given. Collection of samples fell on day 63 after the first vaccine or placebo injection. The material was peripheral blood, obtained in a trial of Ad26.COV2.S vaccine versus placebo. These receptors came from a person between 18 and 65 years old who received the Ad26.COV2.S COVID-19 vaccine or a placebo.

The CDR3 protein is CAWSESSYYEQYF. CDR3 DNA: TGTGCCTGGAGTGAAAGCAGTTACTACGAGCAGTACTTC. The chain couples TRBV30 to TRBJ2-7; D gene ambiguous. CDR3 length: 13 residues. CDR1 is GTSNPN, CDR2 SVGIG, per germline (reference sequence). Trimming removed 1 base at V and 3 bases at J, with 10 bases between.

This chain links TRBV5-8 with TRBJ2-5; D unresolved. V was clipped by 2 bases and J by 2 bases, with 10 bases between them. In germline, CDR1 is SGHTS, CDR2 YDEGEE. The CDR3 sequence is 14 residues long. The CDR3 sequence: CASSFGGIQETQYF. CDR3 coding DNA: TGTGCCAGCAGCTTCGGTGGAATACAAGAGACCCAGTACTTC.

This sequence joins TRBV19 and TRBJ1-2, with D possibly TRBD1 on 6 matching bases. The CDR3 extends over 15 amino acids. The ends were cut back, 7 bases at V and 0 bases at J, with 15 bases in the middle. Germline CDR1 and CDR2: LNHDA and SQIVND (reference sequence). The CDR3 sequence: CASTPRQEANYGYTF. The CDR3 nucleotides are TGTGCCAGTACCCCTCGACAGGAAGCTAACTATGGCTACACCTTC.

The CDR3 coding sequence is TGTGCCAGCAGCGGAGCCGTTGAACGGGAAGCTTTCTTT. Encoded protein: CASSGAVEREAFF. The J gene is TRBJ1-1, the V gene TRBV9; no clear D gene. CDR1 and CDR2 from the germline V gene are SGDLS and YYNGEE. The CDR3 length is 13 residues. The V and J ends lost 3 bases and 8 bases respectively, with 14 bases between them. The variable domain in full, with the rest retrieved from reference TRBV9 and TRBJ1-1, is DSGVTQTPKHLITATGQRVTLRCSPRSGDLSVYWYQQSLDQGLQFLIQYYNGEERAKGNILERFSAQQFPDLHSELNLSSLELGDSALYFCASSGAVEREAFFGQGTRLTVV.

This rearrangement joins TRBV12-3 or TRBV12-4 to TRBJ2-2; D might be TRBD2 (5 bases). V was shortened by 4 bases and J by 3 bases, with 6 bases between the two germline ends. The CDR3 has 13 amino acids. DNA of the CDR3: TGTGCCAGCAGTTCGGGGTACACCGGGGAGCTGTTTTTT. As protein: CASSSGYTGELFF.

This clone was seen just once. Within the sample, other DNA sequences also encode this same CDR3. The CDR3: CASSLNTGELFF. The CDR3, as DNA: TGTGCCAGCAGCCTCAATACCGGGGAGCTGTTTTTT. This chain uses TRBV11-3 with TRBJ2-2, with unresolved D. Germline values: CDR1 SGHNT, CDR2 YENEEA. Trimming took off 5 bases at V and 5 bases at J, with 6 bases between the two ends. This CDR3 has 12 residues. The full variable domain, with the rest looked up from reference TRBV11-3 and TRBJ2-2, is EAGVVQSPRYKIIEKKQPVAFWCNPISGHNTLYWYLQNLGQGPELLIRYENEEAVDDSQLPKDRFSAERLKGVDSTLKIQPAELGDSAVYLCASSLNTGELFFGEGSRLTVL.

The chain joins TRBV7-8 to TRBJ1-5, with D perhaps matching TRBD1 (6 bases). This CDR3 has 14 amino acids. V dropped 5 bases and J dropped 4 bases, with 12 bases sitting between them. CDR1 and CDR2 (germline): SGHVS, FQNEAQ. CDR3 coding DNA: TGTGCCAGCAGCCACTCCGGGACAAATCAGCCCCAGCATTTT. Translation: CASSHSGTNQPQHF. Based on the CDR3 plus reference TRBV7-8 and TRBJ1-5, the full variable domain is GAGVSQSPRYKVAKRGQDVALRCDPISGHVSLFWYQQALGQGPEFLTYFQNEAQLDKSGLPSDRFFAERPEGSVSTLKIQRTQQEDSAVYLCASSHSGTNQPQHFGDGTRLSIL.

The CDR3: CASSRPHNYGYTF. The CDR3 bases are TGTGCCAGCAGTCGTCCCCATAACTATGGCTACACCTTC. The chain uses TRBV6-5 and TRBJ1-2; D is unclear. V was cut by 5 bases and J by 1 base, with 8 bases left in between. This CDR3 has 13 residues. Per the germline V gene, CDR1 is MNHEY and CDR2 is SVGAGI.

The chain uses TRBV3-1 (or the pseudogene TRBV3-2) and TRBJ1-1; D is perhaps TRBD1 (6 bases). Germline CDR1 reads LGHDT; CDR2 reads YNNKEL (reference sequence). CDR3 length equals 13 residues. V was shortened by 8 bases and J by 6 bases, with 16 bases between the two germline ends. CDR3 amino acids: CASGSQGSSEAFF. The CDR3 nucleotides are TGTGCCAGCGGGTCACAGGGTTCCTCTGAAGCTTTCTTT.

The rearrangement links TRBV5-1 to TRBJ1-3; tentative D call: TRBD1 (5 bases). The CDR3 sequence is 16 residues long. The germline V and J ends were trimmed by 2 bases and 6 bases, with 18 bases remaining between them. CDR1 SGHRS and CDR2 YFSETQ come from the germline V gene. CDR3 loop: CASSFGRDWETNTIYF. DNA of the CDR3: TGCGCCAGCAGCTTTGGCCGGGACTGGGAGACAAACACCATATATTTT.

The rearrangement links TRBV18 to TRBJ2-1, with 13 bases aligning to TRBD2. V gave up 3 bases and J gave up 8 bases; unmatched junction bases: 7. The CDR3 covers 16 residues. Germline-derived CDR1 and CDR2 are KGHSH and LQKENI. This CDR3 is CASSPFTSGGADEQFF. CDR3 nucleotide sequence: TGTGCCAGCTCACCGTTCACTAGCGGGGGGGCGGATGAGCAGTTCTTC. The variable domain in full, completed from reference TRBV18 and TRBJ2-1, reads NAGVMQNPRHLVRRRGQEARLRCSPMKGHSHVYWYRQLPEEGLKFMVYLQKENIIDESGMPKERFSAEFPKEGPSILRIQQVVRGDSAAYFCASSPFTSGGADEQFFGPGTRLTVL.